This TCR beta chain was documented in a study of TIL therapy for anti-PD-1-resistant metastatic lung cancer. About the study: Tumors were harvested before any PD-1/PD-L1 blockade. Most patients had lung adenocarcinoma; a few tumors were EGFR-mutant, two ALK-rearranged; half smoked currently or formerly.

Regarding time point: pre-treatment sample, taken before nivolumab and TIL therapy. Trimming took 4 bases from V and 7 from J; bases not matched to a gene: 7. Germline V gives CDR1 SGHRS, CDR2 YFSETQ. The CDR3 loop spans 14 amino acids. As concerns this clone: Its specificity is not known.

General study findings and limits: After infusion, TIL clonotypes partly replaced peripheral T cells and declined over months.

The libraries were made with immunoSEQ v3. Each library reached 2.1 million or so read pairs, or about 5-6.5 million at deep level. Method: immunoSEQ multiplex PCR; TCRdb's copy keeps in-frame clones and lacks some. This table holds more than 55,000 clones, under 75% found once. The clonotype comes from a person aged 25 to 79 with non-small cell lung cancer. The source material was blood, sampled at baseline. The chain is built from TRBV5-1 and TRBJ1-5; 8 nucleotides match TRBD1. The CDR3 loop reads CASSTGQGDQPQHF. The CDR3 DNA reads TGCGCCAGCAGCACAGGACAGGGAGACCAGCCCCAGCATTTT.